These T cell receptor beta chains were read from a single sample in a study of cytomegalovirus exposure and HLA in healthy donors. Sequenced by immunoSEQ multiplex PCR; TCRdb stores in-frame clones only, minus some. This sample has roughly 98,000 clones, with around 77% found just once. Sequencing input: PBMCs. These receptor sequences come from a female donor in good health and CMV-seronegative. Each CDR3 is given with its conserved first and last residue. Each record gives: J gene, V gene, CDR3 protein.

j_gene: TRBJ2-2; v_gene: TRBV11-2; CDR3aa: CASGGDRDRDTGELFF
j_gene: TRBJ2-2; v_gene: TRBV9; CDR3aa: CASSVGSGAGELFF
j_gene: TRBJ1-2; v_gene: TRBV7-9; CDR3aa: CASSIRTGGSTYGYTF
j_gene: TRBJ2-7; v_gene: TRBV15; CDR3aa: CATSRGQNSYEQYF
j_gene: TRBJ2-3; v_gene: TRBV7-2; CDR3aa: CASSLATGPDTQYF
j_gene: TRBJ1-4; v_gene: TRBV6-7; CDR3aa: CASSYSPYWTEATNEKLFF
j_gene: -; v_gene: TRBV9; CDR3aa: CASSVDLGAYEQYF
j_gene: TRBJ2-7; v_gene: TRBV6-5; CDR3aa: CASSYSLAGFSYEQYF
j_gene: TRBJ1-1; v_gene: TRBV19; CDR3aa: CASSIGQSNTEAFF
j_gene: TRBJ2-7; v_gene: TRBV7-9; CDR3aa: CASSRLRPLEYEQYF
j_gene: TRBJ1-4; v_gene: TRBV6-5; CDR3aa: CASSHRLTNEKLFF
j_gene: TRBJ1-2; v_gene: TRBV18; CDR3aa: CASSPPGQLYGYTF
j_gene: TRBJ2-7; v_gene: TRBV5-6; CDR3aa: CASSPDRGGSYEQYF
j_gene: TRBJ1-5; v_gene: TRBV10-3; CDR3aa: CAIRTSQGQPQHF
j_gene: TRBJ2-7; v_gene: TRBV7-2; CDR3aa: CASSLRSRGAPYF
j_gene: TRBJ1-2; v_gene: TRBV30; CDR3aa: CAWGQEPYGYTF
j_gene: TRBJ1-1; v_gene: TRBV10-3; CDR3aa: CAISQGNTEAFF
j_gene: TRBJ2-7; v_gene: TRBV5-5; CDR3aa: CASSLAYEQYF
j_gene: TRBJ2-7; v_gene: TRBV15; CDR3aa: CATSRQDRGRYEQYF
j_gene: -; v_gene: TRBV6-1; CDR3aa: CASSDASGVTYEQYF
j_gene: TRBJ2-2; v_gene: TRBV7-7; CDR3aa: CASSPLSGHNGELFF
j_gene: TRBJ2-1; v_gene: TRBV25-1; CDR3aa: CASSESRGTYNEQFF
j_gene: TRBJ1-1; v_gene: TRBV13; CDR3aa: CASSLGVLGTVNTEAFF
j_gene: TRBJ2-3; v_gene: TRBV6-5; CDR3aa: CASRQTGSTDTQYF
j_gene: TRBJ2-2; v_gene: TRBV18; CDR3aa: CASSPLGGATGELFF
j_gene: TRBJ2-2; v_gene: TRBV9; CDR3aa: CASSPWGSSETGELFF
j_gene: TRBJ2-3; v_gene: TRBV9; CDR3aa: CASSVEGSGHTDTQYF
j_gene: TRBJ1-1; v_gene: TRBV5-5; CDR3aa: CASSFGAGKNTEAFF
j_gene: TRBJ1-2; v_gene: TRBV7-9; CDR3aa: CASSLGSFYGYTF
j_gene: TRBJ2-5; v_gene: TRBV25-1; CDR3aa: CASSEKSVWAQETQYF
j_gene: TRBJ1-1; v_gene: TRBV7-2; CDR3aa: CASSFLGQGEAFF
j_gene: TRBJ1-2; v_gene: TRBV4-1; CDR3aa: CASSQAWQGDYGYTF
j_gene: -; v_gene: TRBV12-1; CDR3aa: CASSSQRSSYEQYF
j_gene: TRBJ2-1; v_gene: TRBV29-1; CDR3aa: CSVGTGEHEQFF
j_gene: TRBJ1-2; v_gene: TRBV27; CDR3aa: CASTKGGGGQGIYGYTF
j_gene: TRBJ2-2; v_gene: TRBV18; CDR3aa: CASSPPVSGVGGELFF
j_gene: TRBJ2-7; v_gene: TRBV6-5; CDR3aa: CASKPGQGENEQYF
j_gene: TRBJ2-7; v_gene: TRBV6-1; CDR3aa: CASSEAGGQIYEQYF
j_gene: TRBJ1-2; v_gene: TRBV7-2; CDR3aa: CASSSTANYGYTF
j_gene: TRBJ2-7; v_gene: TRBV25-1; CDR3aa: CASSPPGTGSSYEQYF
j_gene: TRBJ2-2; v_gene: TRBV10-3; CDR3aa: CAISDARTSQGQTGELFF
j_gene: TRBJ2-7; v_gene: TRBV7-3; CDR3aa: CASSAQGGAYEQYF
j_gene: TRBJ2-7; v_gene: TRBV28; CDR3aa: CASSLGGGSSYEQYF
j_gene: TRBJ1-2; v_gene: TRBV5-1; CDR3aa: CASTNEANYGYTF
j_gene: TRBJ2-2; v_gene: TRBV28; CDR3aa: CASSWGDTGELFF
j_gene: TRBJ1-1; v_gene: TRBV6-1; CDR3aa: CASSERDRAPNTEAFF
j_gene: TRBJ1-4; v_gene: TRBV7-9; CDR3aa: CASSFSGEKLFF
j_gene: TRBJ1-4; v_gene: TRBV25-1; CDR3aa: CASSGQDRKEKLFF
j_gene: -; v_gene: TRBV7-2; CDR3aa: CASSPVGEIYEQYF
j_gene: TRBJ2-7; v_gene: TRBV7-9; CDR3aa: CASSFGIAGHEQYF
j_gene: TRBJ2-1; v_gene: TRBV7-7; CDR3aa: CASSFGQSSYNEQFF
j_gene: TRBJ1-4; v_gene: TRBV5-1; CDR3aa: CASSLGTGRGNEKLFF
j_gene: TRBJ1-1; v_gene: TRBV19; CDR3aa: CASSPGDSFNMNTEAFF
j_gene: TRBJ1-3; v_gene: TRBV7-2; CDR3aa: CASSPYSGNTIYF
j_gene: TRBJ1-1; v_gene: TRBV19; CDR3aa: CASRLDSLNTEAFF
j_gene: TRBJ2-1; v_gene: TRBV6-5; CDR3aa: CASSYLGTSSRYEQFF
j_gene: TRBJ1-2; v_gene: TRBV7-2; CDR3aa: CASSLSVYYGYTF
j_gene: TRBJ1-1; v_gene: TRBV28; CDR3aa: CASSWLERNTEAFF